A single sample is the source of the 22 T cell receptor beta chains below, sequenced in a study of read filtering for tumor transcriptome and immune sequencing. Molecular barcoded adaptors covering alpha/delta and beta/gamma chains were used on 400 ng RNA. TCRdb re-called the reads through MiXCR, storing one row per CDR3 protein. Of around 23,000 distinct CDR3 sequences in the sample, 20% to 25% were seen once. The sequencing input was a population of CD138-negative cells sorted from bone marrow. All receptors derive from a donor aged 40 or older with multiple myeloma.

The table lists this clonotype with a count of one. This may come from a read error, since a much larger clone is one base off. This chain links TRBV19 with TRBJ1-3; 9 nucleotides match TRBD1. CDR3 length: 19 amino acids. The V gene's germline CDR1 is LNHDA and CDR2 SQIVND (reference sequence). The junction had 17 bases not matched to a gene; V was cut back by 6 bases and J by 2 bases. CDR3 region: CASSRRILDRGVAGNTIYF. In nucleotides, the CDR3 is TGTGCCAGTAGCCGCCGAATATTGGACAGGGGAGTTGCTGGAAACACCATATATTTT.

V usage is TRBV19 and J usage is TRBJ1-1; a weak D match, TRBD1 (6 bases). Deletions cut 5 bases from V and 4 bases from J, with 14 bases between. Germline assignment: CDR1 LNHDA and CDR2 SQIVND (reference sequence). This CDR3 has 14 residues. The CDR3 DNA sequence: TGTGCCAGTAGTCCAACAGGGAGCATCACTGAAGCTTTCTTT. Its translation: CASSPTGSITEAFF.

This clonotype was counted between two and nine times. The genes are TRBV7-2 and TRBJ1-1; perhaps TRBD1 as D (6 bases). The V and J ends lost 3 bases and 1 base respectively, with 6 bases between them. CDR3 length: 13 residues. Germline CDR1 and CDR2: SGHTA and FQGNSA. The CDR3 region has the DNA TGTGCCAGCAGCTTGGACAGGAACACTGAAGCTTTCTTT. Its translation: CASSLDRNTEAFF.

This clonotype was recorded many times. V is TRBV5-1 and J is TRBJ2-3; D gene unclear. The CDR3 sequence is 14 residues long. With 0 bases removed from V and 1 base from J, the gap between germline ends came to 6 bases. Germline-derived CDR1 and CDR2 are SGHRS and YFSETQ. CDR3 region: CASSLEGGTDTQYF. The CDR3 DNA reads as TGCGCCAGCAGCTTGGAAGGAGGCACAGATACGCAGTATTTT. The full variable domain, completed using reference TRBV5-1 and TRBJ2-3, is KAGVTQTPRYLIKTRGQQVTLSCSPISGHRSVSWYQQTPGQGLQFLFEYFSETQRNKGNFPGRFSGRQFSNSRSEMNVSTLELGDSALYLCASSLEGGTDTQYFGPGTRLTVL.

This clonotype has only a few counts. The chain has TRBV3-1 and TRBJ1-2; D gene unclear. Germline CDR1 is LGHDT and CDR2 is YNNKEL (reference sequence). The CDR3 sequence is 13 residues long. Trimming cost V 0 bases and J 7 bases, with 9 bases left between them. The CDR3 loop reads CASSQDSLLGYTF. The CDR3 coding sequence is TGTGCCAGCAGCCAAGATTCTCTTCTTGGCTACACCTTC.

Of note for this clonotype: It may be a read error: a sequence one base away is much more abundant. This chain links TRBV28 with TRBJ1-1; D unresolved. The CDR3 totals 13 residues. The germline V gene has CDR1 MDHEN and CDR2 SYDVKM. The CDR3 DNA is TGTGCCAGCAGTTTAGGAACTCTCGCTGAAGCTCTCTTT. It encodes CASSLGTLAEALF.

This clonotype showed up many times. V usage is TRBV20-1 and J usage is TRBJ2-5; D possibly corresponds to TRBD2 (6 bases). This CDR3 is built from 16 residues. Germline CDR1 and CDR2: DFQATT and SNEGSKA (reference sequence). V was trimmed by 5 bases and J by 0 bases, leaving 19 bases between them. CDR3 protein: CSAGPFQRAHQETQYF. The CDR3 coding sequence is TGCAGTGCTGGGCCCTTTCAGCGGGCCCACCAAGAGACCCAGTACTTC.

By share, this clonotype ranks as medium-sized. The rearrangement uses TRBV10-3 and TRBJ1-1; 10 bases fit TRBD1. Germline CDR1 is ENHRY and CDR2 is SYGVKD. Trimming removed 6 bases from V and 4 bases from J; junction bases left unmatched: 8. The CDR3 runs 15 residues. The CDR3 here is CAIRGTGEGGTEAFF. The CDR3 DNA reads as TGTGCCATCAGGGGGACAGGGGAGGGAGGCACTGAAGCTTTCTTT.

The chain links TRBV3-1 to TRBJ1-3; D ambiguous. The CDR3 is made up of 14 amino acids. Germline CDR1 LGHDT, CDR2 YNNKEL (reference sequence). V lost 2 bases, J lost 6 bases, and 11 bases lay in between. The CDR3 reads CASSQSEVVNTIYF. The CDR3 nucleotides are TGTGCCAGCAGCCAAAGTGAAGTTGTAAACACCATATATTTT.

A word on this clonotype: This may be a read error, as it is one base from a much larger clone. The chain has TRBV29-1 and TRBJ2-1, with D perhaps matching TRBD1 or TRBD2 (6 bases each). Germline V gene lookup returns CDR1 SQVTM and CDR2 ANQGSEA. V was pared by 5 bases and J by 6 bases, with 20 bases between. This CDR3 has 15 residues. Here the CDR3 DNA reads TGCAGCGTTCGGGAGAGGGACGGGGGCAGCAATGAGCAGTTCTTC. It translates to CSVRERDGGSNEQFF.

This clonotype appeared many times. The chain is built from TRBV29-1 and TRBJ2-5; D ambiguous. The length of the CDR3 is 10 residues. V dropped 4 bases and J dropped 5 bases, with 5 bases sitting between them. Germline CDR1 SQVTM, CDR2 ANQGSEA. Written as DNA, the CDR3 is TGCAGCGTTGTCGAGGAGACCCAGTACTTC. This encodes CSVVEETQYF.

In regard to this clonotype: Compared with germline, one end of the junction differs, possibly owing to a read error. This rearrangement joins TRBV4-1 to TRBJ2-5; TRBD2 matches 11 bases. The length of the CDR3 is 17 residues. Germline lookup yields CDR1 MGHRA and CDR2 YSYEKL. The CDR3 here is CASSPSGGSGGVETRYF. The DNA of the CDR3 is TGCGCCAGCAGCCCTAGCGGGGGGAGCGGGGGGGTCGAGACCCGGTACTTC.

The sample holds many counts of this clonotype. The V call is TRBV7-2, the J call TRBJ1-5, with TRBD1 matching 7 bases. This CDR3 has 15 amino acids. With V trimmed by 1 base and J by 1 base, 1 base remained unmatched. The germline CDR1 and CDR2 sequences are SGHTA and FQGNSA. The CDR3 region has the DNA TGTGCCAGCAGCTTAGGACAGGGAAGCAATCAGCCCCAGCATTTT. It translates to CASSLGQGSNQPQHF.

This chain joins TRBV28 and TRBJ2-3; TRBD1 matches 11 bases. The trim removed 1 base at V and 7 bases at J, leaving 10 bases unmatched. This CDR3 spans 17 amino acids. Looked up from germline, CDR1 is MDHEN and CDR2 is SYDVKM. The DNA of the CDR3 is TGTGCCAGCAGTTTATCCTATGGGGACAGGGGGATGAATACGCAGTATTTT. Encoded protein: CASSLSYGDRGMNTQYF.

Many counts were recorded for this clonotype. DNA for the CDR3: TGTGCCAGCAGTCTCGGGTGGGAAGCTTTCTTT. It yields the protein CASSLGWEAFF. The V call is TRBV12-3 or TRBV12-4, the J call TRBJ1-1; D not certain. The CDR3 consists of 11 residues. V lost 5 bases to trimming and J lost 8 bases, with 9 bases between them.

This clonotype is categorized as large. This rearrangement joins TRBV19 to TRBJ2-3; 8 nucleotides match TRBD2. Per germline, CDR1 LNHDA and CDR2 SQIVND (reference sequence). The CDR3 sequence is 16 residues long. V lost 6 bases and J lost 3; bases outside the gene matches: 11. This CDR3 is CASSNPGLGATDTQYF. The CDR3 DNA follows: TGTGCCAGTAGCAATCCGGGACTAGGAGCGACAGATACGCAGTATTTT.

This clonotype was detected ten times or more. This sequence joins TRBV24-1 and TRBJ2-2; TRBD2 matches 8 bases. CDR1 and CDR2 (germline): KGHDR, SFDVKD. V gave up 3 bases and J gave up 0 bases; unmatched junction bases: 2. This CDR3 spans 16 amino acids. Here the CDR3 reads CATSDAGGANTGELFF. DNA of the CDR3: TGTGCCACCAGTGATGCGGGGGGCGCGAACACCGGGGAGCTGTTTTTT.

In the case of this clonotype: A much larger clone differs by one base, so this may be a read error. The genes are TRBV5-1 and TRBJ1-1, with TRBD1 matching 7 bases. Per the germline V gene, CDR1 is SGHRS and CDR2 is YFSETQ. The CDR3 length is 15 residues. The V and J ends lost 5 bases and 6 bases, in that order; junction bases with no gene match: 13. CDR3 protein: CASSYGQDYQAEAFF. The CDR3 region has the DNA TGCGCCAGCAGTTACGGACAGGACTATCAGGCTGAAGCTTTCTTT.

In this sample, this clonotype turned up many times. CDR3 region: CAISEFGSGTEAFF. CDR3 coding DNA: TGTGCCATCAGTGAGTTTGGGTCGGGCACTGAAGCTTTCTTT. V usage is TRBV10-3 and J usage is TRBJ1-1, with no clear D. From germline, CDR1 is ENHRY and CDR2 SYGVKD. CDR3 size: 14 residues. With 1 base removed from V and 4 bases from J, the gap between germline ends came to 10 bases.

In regard to this clonotype: A read error may explain this, as a much larger clone is one base away. The chain recombines TRBV7-2 with TRBJ2-1; TRBD1 matches at 10 bases. The CDR3 is made up of 16 amino acids. The junction had 7 bases not matched to a gene; V was cut back by 2 bases and J by 6 bases. The germline V gene has CDR1 SGHTA and CDR2 FQGNSA. CDR3 residues: CASSLKGQGGPNEQFF. DNA for the CDR3: TGTGCCAGCAGCTTAAAAGGACAGGGGGGCCCCAATGAGCAGTTCTTC.

Comment on this clonotype: A much larger clone lies one base from this, so it may be a read error. The chain links TRBV20-1 to TRBJ2-3; TRBD2 is a possible D gene (7 bases). The CDR3 runs 18 residues. V was shortened by 0 bases and J by 0 bases, with 19 bases between the two germline ends. Germline loops: CDR1 DFQATT, CDR2 SNEGSKA (reference sequence). The CDR3 nucleotides read TGCAGTGCTAGAGATGGCAATCAGGCGGGGGCCAGCACAGATACGCAGTATTTT. This codes for CSARDGNQAGASTDTQYF.

This clonotype showed up many times. This chain uses TRBV5-1 with TRBJ1-1; no definite D call. CDR3 length: 13 residues. The V gene lost 2 bases and the J gene lost 5 bases, with 10 bases spanning the gap. Germline CDR1 and CDR2: SGHRS and YFSETQ. The chain's CDR3 is CASSFLGKTEAFF. The CDR3 DNA reads as TGCGCCAGCAGCTTCCTAGGAAAGACTGAAGCTTTCTTT.